This T cell receptor beta chain was captured by sequencing in a study of cytomegalovirus exposure and HLA in healthy donors. Study-wide background: Unique TCRs from HLA-typed donors, 80 million to 100 million of them, were held in an early data release. Study-wide findings and caveats: Reported performance of the classifier showed diagnosis of cytomegalovirus status with high specificity and sensitivity. Most TCR sequences proved rare, with some public TCRs found in many donors.

Both 60 Vbeta primers and 13 Jbeta primers went into the PCR. Generated by immunoSEQ multiplex PCR, the TCRdb table keeps only in-frame clones and is missing some. The sample holds more than 140,000 clones. Germline V gives CDR1 LNHDA, CDR2 SQIVND (reference sequence). The germline V and J ends were trimmed by 5 bases and 0 bases, with 10 bases remaining between them. This CDR3 is built from 14 residues. To note about this clone: Its antigen is as yet unknown.

The sample comprised PBMCs. The TCR was taken from a woman younger than 30 in good health and CMV-seronegative. The chain has TRBV19 and TRBJ1-1; TRBD1 might be the D (5 bases). In DNA form, the CDR3 reads TGTGCCAGTAGTCTGGAGGGGATGAACACTGAAGCTTTCTTT. This codes for CASSLEGMNTEAFF.